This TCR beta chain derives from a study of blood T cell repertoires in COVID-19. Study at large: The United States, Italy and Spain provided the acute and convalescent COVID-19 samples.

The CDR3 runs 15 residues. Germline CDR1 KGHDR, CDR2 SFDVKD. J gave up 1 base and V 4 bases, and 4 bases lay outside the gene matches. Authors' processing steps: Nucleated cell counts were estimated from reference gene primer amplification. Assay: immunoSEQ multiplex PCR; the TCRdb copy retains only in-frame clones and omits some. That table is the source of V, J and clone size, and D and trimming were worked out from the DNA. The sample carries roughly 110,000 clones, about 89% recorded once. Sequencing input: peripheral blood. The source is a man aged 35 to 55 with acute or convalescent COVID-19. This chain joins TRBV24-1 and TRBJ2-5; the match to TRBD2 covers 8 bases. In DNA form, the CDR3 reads TGTGCCACCAGTGAGAGCGGGAGACCCCAAGAGACCCAGTACTTC. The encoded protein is CATSESGRPQETQYF.